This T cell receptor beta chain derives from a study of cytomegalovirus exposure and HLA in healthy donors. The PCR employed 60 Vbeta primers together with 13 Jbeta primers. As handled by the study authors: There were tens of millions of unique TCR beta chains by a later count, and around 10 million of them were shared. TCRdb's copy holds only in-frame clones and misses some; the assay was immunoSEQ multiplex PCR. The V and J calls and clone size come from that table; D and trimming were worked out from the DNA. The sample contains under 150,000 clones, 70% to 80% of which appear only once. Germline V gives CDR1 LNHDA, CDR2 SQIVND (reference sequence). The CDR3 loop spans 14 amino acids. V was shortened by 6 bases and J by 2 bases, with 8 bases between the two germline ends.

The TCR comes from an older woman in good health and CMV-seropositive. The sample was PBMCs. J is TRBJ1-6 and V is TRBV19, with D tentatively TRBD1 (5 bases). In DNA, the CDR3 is TGTGCCAGTAGGACAGAGCCCTATAATTCACCCCTCCACTTT. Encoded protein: CASRTEPYNSPLHF.